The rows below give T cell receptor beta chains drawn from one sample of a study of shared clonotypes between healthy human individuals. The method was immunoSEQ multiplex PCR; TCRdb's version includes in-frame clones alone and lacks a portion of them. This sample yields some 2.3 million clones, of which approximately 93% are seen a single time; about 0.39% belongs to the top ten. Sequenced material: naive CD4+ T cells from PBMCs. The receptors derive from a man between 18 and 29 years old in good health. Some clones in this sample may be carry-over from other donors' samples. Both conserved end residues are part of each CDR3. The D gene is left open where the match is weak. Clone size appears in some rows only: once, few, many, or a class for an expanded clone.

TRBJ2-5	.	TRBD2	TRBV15	TGTGCCACCAGCAGAGTCCGCGGGACTAGAGAAAAAGAGACCCAGTACTTC	CATSRVRGTREKETQYF
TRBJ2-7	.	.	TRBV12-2	TGTGCAAGTCGCTTAGGCCCGCGACTAGCGGGAGGCCCCCCCTACGAGCAGTACTTC	CASRLGPRLAGGPPYEQYF
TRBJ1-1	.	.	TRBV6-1	TGTGCCAGCAGTGAGACAGGCGCGGGCACTGAAGCTTTCTTT	CASSETGAGTEAFF
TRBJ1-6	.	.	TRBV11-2	TGTGCCAGCAGCTATAACTATAATTCACCCCTCCACTTT	CASSYNYNSPLHF
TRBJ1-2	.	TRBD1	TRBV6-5	TGTGCCAGCAGCCGAGGAGGACAGGGAGATAGGGCGACCTTC	CASSRGGQGDRATF
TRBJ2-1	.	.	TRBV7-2	TGTGCCAGCAGCTCAATCGTTACTAGCTCCTACAATGAGCAGTTCTTC	CASSSIVTSSYNEQFF
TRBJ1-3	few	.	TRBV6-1	TGTGCCAGCTGGGCCGGCTCTGGAAACACCATATATTTT	CASWAGSGNTIYF
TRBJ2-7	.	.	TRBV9	TGTGCCAGCAGCGTAGTTATGGGTGGGGAGCAGTACTTC	CASSVVMGGEQYF
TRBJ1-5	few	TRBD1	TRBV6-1	TGTGCCAGCAAGAGGACAGGGGGCAATCAGCCCCAGCATTTT	CASKRTGGNQPQHF
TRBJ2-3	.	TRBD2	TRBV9	TGTGCCAGCAGCGTAAGCGGGAGTCCCGCAGATACGCAGTATTTT	CASSVSGSPADTQYF
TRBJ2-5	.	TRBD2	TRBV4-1	TGCGCCAGCAGCCAAGATTGGGTAGCGGGGGGGGAAGAGACCCAGTACTTC	CASSQDWVAGGEETQYF
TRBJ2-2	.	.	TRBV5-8	TGTGCCAGCAGCTCCAGGGGTACCGGGGAGCTGTTTTTT	CASSSRGTGELFF
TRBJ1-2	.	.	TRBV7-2	TGTGCCAGCAGCTTAAGCACGGGCAAGTGGGGCTACACCTTC	CASSLSTGKWGYTF
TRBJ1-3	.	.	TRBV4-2	TGTGCCAGCAGCCAAGCCAGGGCTGGAAACACCATATATTTT	CASSQARAGNTIYF
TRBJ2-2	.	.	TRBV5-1	TGCGCCAGCAGCGCCCTGGCTAGCGATGGCGGGGAGCTGTTTTTT	CASSALASDGGELFF
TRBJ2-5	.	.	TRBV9	TGTGCCAGCAGCCCCCAGGTCGGACCCCAAGAGACCCAGTACTTC	CASSPQVGPQETQYF
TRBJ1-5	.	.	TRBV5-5	TGTGCCAGCAGCTTTTTTCCCAATCAGCCCCAGCATTTT	CASSFFPNQPQHF
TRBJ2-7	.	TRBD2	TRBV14	TGTGCCAGCAGCCCAGATGACGGGAGGGGCGAGCAGTACTTC	CASSPDDGRGEQYF
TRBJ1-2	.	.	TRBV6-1	TGTGCCAGCAGTGCGGGGGGCGGCATGTATGGCTACACCTTC	CASSAGGGMYGYTF
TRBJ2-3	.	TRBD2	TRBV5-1	TGCGCCAGCAGCCGGGGACTAGCGAGAGCCCATACAGATACGCAGTATTTT	CASSRGLARAHTDTQYF
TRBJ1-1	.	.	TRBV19	TGTGCCAGTAGTATAATGGGTGACAGAGCGAACACTGAAGCTTTCTTT	CASSIMGDRANTEAFF
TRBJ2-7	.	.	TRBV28	TGTGCCAGTACATCTGGGACACTGTACTCCCCCTCCTACGAGCAGTACTTC	CASTSGTLYSPSYEQYF
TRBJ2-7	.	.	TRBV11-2	TGTGCCAGCAGCCCCCGGTCAGGGGGGTTCTACGAGCAGTACTTC	CASSPRSGGFYEQYF
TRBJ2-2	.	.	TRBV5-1	TGCGCCAGCAGCTCCGAAGGCGGGACGACCGGGGAGCTGTTTTTT	CASSSEGGTTGELFF
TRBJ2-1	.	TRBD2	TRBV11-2	TGTGCCAGCAGCTTGCGGGAGGACCCCTACAATGAGCAGTTCTTC	CASSLREDPYNEQFF
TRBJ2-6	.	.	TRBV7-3	TGTGCCAGCAGCCCGTGGATCTCTGGGGCCAACGTCCTGACTTTC	CASSPWISGANVLTF
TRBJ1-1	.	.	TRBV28	TGTGCCAGCAGTGAGAATCGGGGGAAGTTCACATGGTACACTGAAGCTTTCTTT	CASSENRGKFTWYTEAFF
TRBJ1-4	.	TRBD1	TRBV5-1	TGCGCCAGCAGCACTCGACAGGGGGCAAGTGAAAAACTGTTTTTT	CASSTRQGASEKLFF
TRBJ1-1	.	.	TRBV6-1	TGTGCCAGCAGTGGGGTGAACAGGGTCGTGGCTGAAGCTTTCTTT	CASSGVNRVVAEAFF
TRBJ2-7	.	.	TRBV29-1	TGCAGCGTTAAACCGGGACACAAGTTCTCCTACGAGCAGTACTTC	CSVKPGHKFSYEQYF
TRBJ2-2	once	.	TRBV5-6	TGTGCCAGCAGCCCGGCCCTGGGGCGGTACACCGGGGAGCTGTTTTTT	CASSPALGRYTGELFF
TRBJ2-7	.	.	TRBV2	TGTGCCAGCAGTGAAACGGGGGAGCAGTACTTC	CASSETGEQYF
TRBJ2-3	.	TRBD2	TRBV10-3	TGTGCCTCGACTAGCGGGGGGACAGATACGCAGTATTTT	CASTSGGTDTQYF
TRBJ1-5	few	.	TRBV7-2	TGTGCCAGCAGCACGGACAGTAGCAATCAGCCCCAGCATTTT	CASSTDSSNQPQHF
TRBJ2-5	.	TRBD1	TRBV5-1	TGCGCCAGCAGTACCCTCCCCGGGACAGGGAAAGAGACCCAGTACTTC	CASSTLPGTGKETQYF
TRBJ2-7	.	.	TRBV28	TGTGCCAGCAGTTTATCATTTCGACCCTTCTCCTACGAGCAGTACTTC	CASSLSFRPFSYEQYF
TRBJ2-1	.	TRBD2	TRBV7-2	TGTGCCAGCAGCTTAGGGCTAGCGGGTGGCAATGAGCAGTTCTTC	CASSLGLAGGNEQFF
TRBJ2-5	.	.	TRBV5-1	TGCGCCAGCAGCTCGGAACTCCAAGAGACCCAGTACTTC	CASSSELQETQYF
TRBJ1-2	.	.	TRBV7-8	TGTGCCAGCCGGGGGGATGGCTACACCTTC	CASRGDGYTF
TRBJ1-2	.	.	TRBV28	TGTGCCAGCAGCCCCTCGGGGCAGGGAACCAGAGTTGACTACACCTTC	CASSPSGQGTRVDYTF
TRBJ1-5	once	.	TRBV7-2	TGTGCCAGCAGCTTAGTAGGTGATCAGCCCCAGCATTTT	CASSLVGDQPQHF
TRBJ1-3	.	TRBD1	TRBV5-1	TGCGCCAGCAGCCTGGGACAGCCAGGCTCTGGAAACACCATATATTTT	CASSLGQPGSGNTIYF
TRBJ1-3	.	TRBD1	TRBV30	TGTGCCTGGAGTTTAGGGGGCCCCTCTGGAAACACCATATATTTT	CAWSLGGPSGNTIYF
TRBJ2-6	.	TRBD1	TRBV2	TGTGCCAGCAGACCGGGACAGGGAGTCTCTGGGGCCAACGTCCTGACTTTC	CASRPGQGVSGANVLTF
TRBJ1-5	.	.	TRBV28	TGTGCCAGTATGGATTGGTTAACCTCCAATCAGCCCCAGCATTTT	CASMDWLTSNQPQHF
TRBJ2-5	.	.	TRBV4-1	TGCGCCAGCAGCCTTTTACAAGATAGTCGTCAAGAGACCCAGTACTTC	CASSLLQDSRQETQYF
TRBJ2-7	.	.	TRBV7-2	TGTGCCAGCAGCTTAGGAGGTCAGCTAACCTACGAGCAGTACTTC	CASSLGGQLTYEQYF
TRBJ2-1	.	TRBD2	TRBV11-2	TGTGCCAGCAGCCCCGACCCGCTCGGCGGGAGGTACAATGAGCAGTTCTTC	CASSPDPLGGRYNEQFF
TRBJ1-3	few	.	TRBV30	TGTGCCCGGACCTCTGGAAACACCATATATTTT	CARTSGNTIYF
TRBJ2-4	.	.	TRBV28	TGTGCCAGCAGTACCAAGGTGGTAAACATTCAGTACTTC	CASSTKVVNIQYF
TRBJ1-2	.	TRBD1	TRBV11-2	TGTGCCACCAGGGACAGGGATTATGGCTACACCTTC	CATRDRDYGYTF
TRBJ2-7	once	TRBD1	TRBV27	TGTGCCAGCAGTTTGCGGACAGGGGACGAGCAGTACTTC	CASSLRTGDEQYF
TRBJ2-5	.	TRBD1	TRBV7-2	TGTGCCAGCAGCGAGGGACAGGGGATGAGGAAGACCCAGTACTTC	CASSEGQGMRKTQYF
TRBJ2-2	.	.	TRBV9	TGTGCCAGCAGCGTAGTTGGGGGGCAGGTCACCGGGGAGCTGTTTTTT	CASSVVGGQVTGELFF